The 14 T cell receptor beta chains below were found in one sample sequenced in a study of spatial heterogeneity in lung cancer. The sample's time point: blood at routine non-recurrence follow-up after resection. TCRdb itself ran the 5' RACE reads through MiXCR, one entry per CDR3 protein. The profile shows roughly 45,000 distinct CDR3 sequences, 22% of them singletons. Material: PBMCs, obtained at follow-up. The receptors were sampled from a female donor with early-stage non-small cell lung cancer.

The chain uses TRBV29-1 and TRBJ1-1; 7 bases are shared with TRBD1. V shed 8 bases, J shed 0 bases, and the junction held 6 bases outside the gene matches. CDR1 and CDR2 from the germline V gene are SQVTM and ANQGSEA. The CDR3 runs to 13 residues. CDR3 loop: CSLTGSMNTEAFF. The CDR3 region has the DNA TGCAGCCTGACAGGGTCGATGAACACTGAAGCTTTCTTT. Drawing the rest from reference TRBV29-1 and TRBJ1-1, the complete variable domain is SAVISQKPSRDICQRGTSLTIQCQVDSQVTMMFWYRQQPGQSLTLIATANQGSEATYESGFVIDKFPISRPNLTFSTLTVSNMSPEDSSIYLCSLTGSMNTEAFFGQGTRLTVV.

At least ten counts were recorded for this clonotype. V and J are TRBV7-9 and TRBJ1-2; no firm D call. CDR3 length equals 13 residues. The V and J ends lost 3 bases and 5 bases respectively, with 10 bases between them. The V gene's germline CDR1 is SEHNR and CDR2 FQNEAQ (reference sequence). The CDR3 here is CASSFFSSYGYTF. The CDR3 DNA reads TGTGCCAGCAGCTTTTTCTCCTCTTATGGCTACACCTTC.

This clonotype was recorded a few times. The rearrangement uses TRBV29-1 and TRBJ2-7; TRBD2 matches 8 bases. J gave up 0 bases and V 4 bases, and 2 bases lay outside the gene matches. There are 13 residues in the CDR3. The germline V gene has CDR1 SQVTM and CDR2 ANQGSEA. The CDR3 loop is CSVGLAGSYEQYF. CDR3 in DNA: TGCAGCGTTGGTCTAGCGGGCTCCTACGAGCAGTACTTC.

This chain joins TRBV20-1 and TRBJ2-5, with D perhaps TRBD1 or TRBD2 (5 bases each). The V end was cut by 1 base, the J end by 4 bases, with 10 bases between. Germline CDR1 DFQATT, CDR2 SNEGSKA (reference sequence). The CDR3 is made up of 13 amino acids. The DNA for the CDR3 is TGCAGTGCTAGAGGGGGCGCGGGAGAGACCCAGTACTTC. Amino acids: CSARGGAGETQYF.

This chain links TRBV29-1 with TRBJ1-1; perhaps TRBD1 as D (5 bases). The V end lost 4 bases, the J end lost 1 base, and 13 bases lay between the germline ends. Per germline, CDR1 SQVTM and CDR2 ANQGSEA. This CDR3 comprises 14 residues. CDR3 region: CSVVTGDQNTEAFF. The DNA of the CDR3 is TGCAGCGTTGTGACGGGGGACCAGAACACTGAAGCTTTCTTT.

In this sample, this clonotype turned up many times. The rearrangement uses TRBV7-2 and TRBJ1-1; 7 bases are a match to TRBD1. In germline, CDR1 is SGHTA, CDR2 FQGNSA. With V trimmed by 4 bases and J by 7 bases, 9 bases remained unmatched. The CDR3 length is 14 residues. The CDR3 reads CASSSWTGTVEAFF. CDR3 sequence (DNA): TGTGCCAGCAGCTCCTGGACCGGGACAGTTGAAGCTTTCTTT.

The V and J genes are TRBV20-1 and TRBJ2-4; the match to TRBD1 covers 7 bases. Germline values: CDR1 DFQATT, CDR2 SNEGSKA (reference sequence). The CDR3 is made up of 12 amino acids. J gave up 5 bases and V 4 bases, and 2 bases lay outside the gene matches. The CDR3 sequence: CSAKGAQNIQYF. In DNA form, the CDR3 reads TGCAGTGCTAAGGGGGCGCAAAACATTCAGTACTTC.

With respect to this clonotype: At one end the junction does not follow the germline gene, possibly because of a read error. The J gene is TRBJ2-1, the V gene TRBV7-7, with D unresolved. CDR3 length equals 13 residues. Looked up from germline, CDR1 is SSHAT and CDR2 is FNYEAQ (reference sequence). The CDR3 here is CASSFQWGNEQFF. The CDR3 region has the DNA TGTGCTAGCAGCTTCCAGTGGGGCAATGAGCAGTTCTTC.

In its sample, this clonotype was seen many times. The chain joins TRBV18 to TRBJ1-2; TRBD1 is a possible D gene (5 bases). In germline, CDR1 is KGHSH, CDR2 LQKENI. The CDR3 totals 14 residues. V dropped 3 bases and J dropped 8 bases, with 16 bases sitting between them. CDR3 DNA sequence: TGTGCCAGCTCACCGTCGATGGACACAAGAGGCTACACCTTC. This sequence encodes CASSPSMDTRGYTF.

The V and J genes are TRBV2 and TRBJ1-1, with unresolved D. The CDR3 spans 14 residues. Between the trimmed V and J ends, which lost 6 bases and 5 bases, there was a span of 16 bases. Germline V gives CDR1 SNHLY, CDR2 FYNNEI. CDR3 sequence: CASRGRITITEAFF. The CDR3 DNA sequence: TGTGCCAGCAGAGGACGGATCACGATAACTGAAGCTTTCTTT. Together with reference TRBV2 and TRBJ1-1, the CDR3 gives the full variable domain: EPEVTQTPSHQVTQMGQEVILRCVPISNHLYFYWYRQILGQKVEFLVSFYNNEISEKSEIFDDQFSVERPDGSNFTLKIRSTKLEDSAMYFCASRGRITITEAFFGQGTRLTVV.

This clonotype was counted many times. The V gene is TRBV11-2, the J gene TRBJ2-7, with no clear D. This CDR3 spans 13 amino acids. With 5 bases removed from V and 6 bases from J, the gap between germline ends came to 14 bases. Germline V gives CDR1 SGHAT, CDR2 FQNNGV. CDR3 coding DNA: TGTGCCAGCAGCCTTACAACCCTCGGCGAGCAGTACGTC. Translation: CASSLTTLGEQYV.

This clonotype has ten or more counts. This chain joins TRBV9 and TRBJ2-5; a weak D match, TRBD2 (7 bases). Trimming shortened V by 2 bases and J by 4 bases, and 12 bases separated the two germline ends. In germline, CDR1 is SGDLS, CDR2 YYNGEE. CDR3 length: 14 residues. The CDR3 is CASSVGGGVETQYF. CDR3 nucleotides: TGTGCCAGCAGCGTTGGCGGGGGCGTAGAGACCCAGTACTTC.

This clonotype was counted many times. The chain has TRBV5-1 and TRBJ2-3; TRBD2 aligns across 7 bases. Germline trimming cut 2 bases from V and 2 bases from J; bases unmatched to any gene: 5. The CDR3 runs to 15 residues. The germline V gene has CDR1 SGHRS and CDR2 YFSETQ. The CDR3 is CASSFLAGYTDTQYF. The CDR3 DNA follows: TGCGCCAGCAGCTTCTTAGCGGGCTACACAGATACGCAGTATTTT.

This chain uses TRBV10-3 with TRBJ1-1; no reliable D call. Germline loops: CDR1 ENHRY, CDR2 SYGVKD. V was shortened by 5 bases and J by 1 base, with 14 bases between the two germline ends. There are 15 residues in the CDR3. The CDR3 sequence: CAISPSRGENTEAFF. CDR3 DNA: TGTGCCATCAGTCCATCCCGGGGAGAGAACACTGAAGCTTTCTTT.